The 24 T cell receptor beta chains reported below all come from one sample, sequenced in a study of cytomegalovirus exposure and HLA in healthy donors. 60 Vbeta and 13 Jbeta primers were used in PCR. Clones were read by immunoSEQ multiplex PCR, and TCRdb kept only the in-frame ones, dropping some. The sample consists of about 69,000 clones, approximately 81% of them appearing once. Sequenced input: PBMCs. These receptors originate from a woman younger than 45 in good health and CMV-seropositive.

This rearrangement joins TRBV18 to TRBJ1-1, with D uncertain. Germline assignment: CDR1 KGHSH and CDR2 LQKENI. This CDR3 spans 14 amino acids. V was cut by 4 bases and J by 1 base, with 10 bases left in between. The CDR3 sequence: CASSLYRGNTEAFF. The CDR3 bases are TGTGCCAGCTCACTTTATCGGGGGAACACTGAAGCTTTCTTT.

The chain carries TRBV28 and TRBJ2-7; a possible D gene is TRBD2 (6 bases). The ends were cut back, 7 bases at V and 5 bases at J, with 21 bases in the middle. Germline CDR1 is MDHEN and CDR2 is SYDVKM. This CDR3 is 15 amino acids long. CDR3 nucleotide sequence: TGTGCCAGCACCTTACAAGGTCGCGGGGCCCACGAGCAGTACTTC. Amino acids: CASTLQGRGAHEQYF. Combining the CDR3 with reference TRBV28 and TRBJ2-7 gives the whole variable domain DVKVTQSSRYLVKRTGEKVFLECVQDMDHENMFWYRQDPGLGLRLIYFSYDVKMKEKGDIPEGYSVSREKKERFSLILESASTNQTSMYLCASTLQGRGAHEQYFGPGTRLTVT.

The chain links TRBV29-1 to TRBJ1-1; D gene unclear. The CDR3 consists of 13 residues. Germline loops: CDR1 SQVTM, CDR2 ANQGSEA. Trimming took off 3 bases at V and 5 bases at J, with 13 bases between the two ends. CDR3 sequence (DNA): TGCAGCGTTGAGTTCGGTCCTGTGACTGAAGCTTTCTTT. Residues: CSVEFGPVTEAFF.

J is TRBJ2-2 and V is TRBV5-1; no clear D. There are 13 residues in the CDR3. Trimming shortened V by 4 bases and J by 4 bases, and 8 bases separated the two germline ends. Germline CDR1 SGHRS, CDR2 YFSETQ. The CDR3 region is CASSPGGTGELFF. In DNA form, the CDR3 reads TGCGCCAGCAGCCCTGGCGGCACCGGGGAGCTGTTTTTT.

The rearrangement uses TRBV6-1 and TRBJ2-7, with a tentative D call TRBD2 (5 bases). This CDR3 is 12 amino acids long. The V end lost 7 bases, the J end lost 4 bases, and 11 bases lay between the germline ends. In germline, CDR1 is MNHNS, CDR2 SASEGT. CDR3 protein: CASTLLDYEQYF. The CDR3 DNA is TGTGCCAGCACGCTACTAGATTACGAGCAGTACTTC.

The chain joins TRBV27 to TRBJ2-7, with TRBD2 matching 8 bases. The J segment lost 6 bases and the V segment lost 11 bases, leaving 12 bases of the junction unmatched. Germline V CDR1 and CDR2: MNHEY, SMNVEV (reference sequence). The CDR3 covers 13 residues. The CDR3 DNA sequence: TGTGCCTGCCAAAGAGCGGGAGTGGGCGAGCAGTACTTC. This sequence encodes CACQRAGVGEQYF.

The chain carries TRBV7-2 and TRBJ2-7; 9 bases agree with TRBD2. CDR1 is SGHTA and CDR2 is FQGNSA in the germline V gene. The CDR3 runs to 14 residues. Trimming removed 4 bases from V and 3 bases from J; junction bases left unmatched: 4. This chain's CDR3 is CASSSGLAHYEQYF. The CDR3, as DNA: TGTGCCAGCAGCTCCGGACTAGCGCACTACGAGCAGTACTTC.

The chain links TRBV18 to TRBJ1-2; 7 bases map to TRBD1. This CDR3 comprises 14 residues. J was trimmed by 6 bases and V by 1 base; bases with no gene match: 5. Germline V gene sequence: CDR1 KGHSH, CDR2 LQKENI. In DNA, the CDR3 is TGTGCCAGCTCACCACGCCAGGGGGTTGATGGCTACACCTTC. This translates into CASSPRQGVDGYTF.

This chain uses TRBV18 with TRBJ1-4, with a weak D call TRBD1 (5 bases). Trimming pared 5 bases from V and 3 bases from J, leaving 13 bases between. This CDR3 region has 15 residues. In germline, CDR1 is KGHSH, CDR2 LQKENI. CDR3 nucleotide sequence: TGTGCCAGCTCAAGATCGCCAGGGTCTAATGAAAAACTGTTTTTT. This encodes CASSRSPGSNEKLFF.

This clone came up a few times. The gene calls are TRBV11-2 and TRBJ2-7; D uncertain. V lost 0 bases, J lost 2 bases, and 11 bases lay in between. The germline V gene encodes CDR1 SGHAT and CDR2 FQNNGV. CDR3 length equals 15 residues. The CDR3 region has the DNA TGTGCCAGCAGCTTAGATAACGGCGGTCCCTACGAGCAGTACTTC. Protein product: CASSLDNGGPYEQYF.

The J gene is TRBJ2-3, the V gene TRBV4-1, with a possible D match to TRBD1 (5 bases). There are 15 residues in the CDR3. Germline lookup yields CDR1 MGHRA and CDR2 YSYEKL. Trimming pared 0 bases from V and 4 bases from J, leaving 11 bases between. CDR3 region: CASSQDHRPADTQYF. CDR3 coding DNA: TGCGCCAGCAGCCAAGACCACAGGCCGGCAGATACGCAGTATTTT.

The genes are TRBV28 and TRBJ1-1; tentative D call: TRBD1 (6 bases). The CDR3 covers 13 residues. Trimming shortened V by 7 bases and J by 5 bases, and 14 bases separated the two germline ends. Germline V gene data show CDR1 as MDHEN and CDR2 as SYDVKM. The CDR3 protein is CASTTTGITEAFF. CDR3 DNA sequence: TGTGCCAGCACCACTACAGGGATAACTGAAGCTTTCTTT.

CDR3 in amino acids: CASSEGRLATNEKLFF. The CDR3 DNA follows: TGTGCCAGCAGTGAAGGGCGCCTCGCAACTAATGAAAAACTGTTTTTT. The rearrangement uses TRBV25-1 and TRBJ1-4; no clear D. V dropped 2 bases and J dropped 0 bases, with 10 bases sitting between them. The CDR3 runs to 16 residues. Germline lookup yields CDR1 MGHDK and CDR2 SYGVNS.

V gene TRBV5-1 combines with J gene TRBJ1-1; TRBD1 is a possible D gene (5 bases). Germline values: CDR1 SGHRS, CDR2 YFSETQ. Trimming shortened V by 4 bases and J by 3 bases, and 10 bases separated the two germline ends. The CDR3 is 13 residues long. CDR3 protein: CASSLRGDTEAFF. In nucleotides, the CDR3 is TGCGCCAGCAGCCTACGGGGGGACACTGAAGCTTTCTTT.

The J gene is TRBJ2-7, the V gene TRBV7-9; D perhaps matches TRBD1 (6 bases). CDR3 size: 14 residues. Trimming stripped 7 bases from V and 2 bases from J, with 15 bases between. The V gene's germline CDR1 is SEHNR and CDR2 FQNEAQ (reference sequence). Here the CDR3 reads CASMARDTAYEQYF. The DNA for the CDR3 is TGTGCCAGCATGGCCAGGGACACAGCCTACGAGCAGTACTTC.

The chain carries TRBV29-1 and TRBJ2-7; D remains unclear. V was clipped by 3 bases and J by 2 bases, with 11 bases between them. Germline CDR1 SQVTM, CDR2 ANQGSEA. The length of the CDR3 is 13 residues. The CDR3 DNA follows: TGCAGCGTTGACCTAGACGAAACCTACGAGCAGTACTTC. Its protein product is CSVDLDETYEQYF.

The chain links TRBV29-1 to TRBJ2-3; D perhaps matches TRBD2 (6 bases). The V gene's germline CDR1 is SQVTM and CDR2 ANQGSEA. Trimming stripped 5 bases from V and 4 bases from J, with 7 bases between. The CDR3 has 11 residues. CDR3 DNA sequence: TGCAGCGTTCGGGAGTCAGATACGCAGTATTTT. Protein product: CSVRESDTQYF.

The gene calls are TRBV30 and TRBJ2-7, with 7 bases lining up with TRBD2. CDR3 length: 12 residues. Germline CDR1 reads GTSNPN; CDR2 reads SVGIG (reference sequence). V trimming: 5 bases; J trimming: 5 bases; junction bases outside the gene matches: 6. As DNA, the CDR3 is TGTGCCTGGGGGCGACTAGCTGACGAGCAGTACTTC. Protein sequence: CAWGRLADEQYF. The full variable domain, rest sourced from reference TRBV30 and TRBJ2-7, is SQTIHQWPATLVQPVGSPLSLECTVEGTSNPNLYWYRQAAGRGLQLLFYSVGIGQISSEVPQNLSASRPQDRQFILSSKKLLLSDSGFYLCAWGRLADEQYFGPGTRLTVT.

This clone appeared a single time. This chain links TRBV4-1 with TRBJ1-5; no definite D call. CDR3 length: 16 amino acids. Trimming pared 0 bases from V and 0 bases from J, leaving 9 bases between. Germline CDR1 reads MGHRA; CDR2 reads YSYEKL. The CDR3 DNA reads as TGCGCCAGCAGCCAAGAATCCGCAGATAGCAATCAGCCCCAGCATTTT. This codes for CASSQESADSNQPQHF.

This chain uses TRBV28 with TRBJ2-5; D not certain. The ends were cut back, 6 bases at V and 2 bases at J, with 13 bases in the middle. The CDR3 extends over 14 amino acids. The V gene's germline CDR1 is MDHEN and CDR2 SYDVKM. The CDR3 loop reads CASSLGRKQETQYF. Written as DNA, the CDR3 is TGTGCCAGCAGCCTAGGTCGGAAACAAGAGACCCAGTACTTC. The variable domain in full, with the rest retrieved from reference TRBV28 and TRBJ2-5, is DVKVTQSSRYLVKRTGEKVFLECVQDMDHENMFWYRQDPGLGLRLIYFSYDVKMKEKGDIPEGYSVSREKKERFSLILESASTNQTSMYLCASSLGRKQETQYFGPGTRLLVL.

This clone was recorded a few times. The genes are TRBV4-3 and TRBJ1-2; 7 bases line up with TRBD1. The junction had 6 bases not matched to a gene; V was cut back by 0 bases and J by 8 bases. The length of the CDR3 is 14 residues. Looked up from germline, CDR1 is LGHNA and CDR2 is YSLEER. The CDR3 sequence is CASSQDGTAIGYTF. In DNA, the CDR3 is TGCGCCAGCAGCCAAGATGGGACAGCGATAGGCTACACCTTC.

In this sample, this clone turned up a few times. The chain couples TRBV5-1 to TRBJ2-1; D remains ambiguous. Germline values: CDR1 SGHRS, CDR2 YFSETQ. This CDR3 spans 13 amino acids. V lost 4 bases to trimming and J lost 6 bases, with 11 bases between them. CDR3 coding DNA: TGCGCCAGCAGCCCAATTCAACTCAATGAGCAGTTCTTC. Its translation is CASSPIQLNEQFF.

The chain links TRBV7-9 to TRBJ1-2, with D unresolved. V lost 0 bases and J lost 8, with 10 bases in between. Germline CDR1 is SEHNR and CDR2 is FQNEAQ (reference sequence). The CDR3 totals 13 residues. In DNA, the CDR3 is TGTGCCAGCAGCTTAGCCGGGTCTCACGGCTACACCTTC. It is translated as CASSLAGSHGYTF. Complete variable domain (other parts from reference TRBV7-9 and TRBJ1-2): DTGVSQNPRHKITKRGQNVTFRCDPISEHNRLYWYRQTLGQGPEFLTYFQNEAQLEKSRLLSDRFSAERPKGSFSTLEIQRTEQGDSAMYLCASSLAGSHGYTFGSGTRLTVV.

The chain employs TRBV5-1 and TRBJ1-2; no clear D gene. V lost 0 bases to trimming and J lost 6 bases, with 6 bases between them. The CDR3 is 12 residues long. The germline gives CDR1 SGHRS, CDR2 YFSETQ. Here the CDR3 reads CASSLESDGYTF. Here the CDR3 DNA reads TGCGCCAGCAGCTTGGAATCTGATGGCTACACCTTC.